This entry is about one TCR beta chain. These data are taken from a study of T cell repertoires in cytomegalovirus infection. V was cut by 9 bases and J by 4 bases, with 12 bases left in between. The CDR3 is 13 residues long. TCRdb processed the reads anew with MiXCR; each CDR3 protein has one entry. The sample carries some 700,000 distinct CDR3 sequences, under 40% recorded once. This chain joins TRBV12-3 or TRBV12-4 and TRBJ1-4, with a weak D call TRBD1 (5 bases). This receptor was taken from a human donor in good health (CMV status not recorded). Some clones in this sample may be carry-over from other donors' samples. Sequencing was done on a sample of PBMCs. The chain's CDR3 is CASTPGNNEKLFF. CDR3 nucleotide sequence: TGTGCCAGTACTCCAGGGAATAATGAAAAACTGTTTTTT.